The 6 T cell receptor beta chains presented below share a single source sample, sequenced in a study of regulatory T cells in long-lasting Graves disease. TCR beta libraries were built with iRepertoire HTBI primers and Arm-PCR of CDR3 regions. TCRdb re-called the multiplex PCR reads through MiXCR, storing one row per CDR3 protein. Of a few hundred thousand distinct CDR3 sequences listed, 15% were seen once; the top ten hold roughly 8%. The time point is: newly diagnosed GD, antithyroid drugs for less than 3 months. PBMC-derived RNA was used for the TCR library. These data also formed part of another study, on T cells in Graves' hyperthyroidism and ophthalmopathy.

Sequencing was performed on peripheral blood mononuclear cells (PBMCs), taken at new diagnosis, from a patient treated with antithyroid drugs. All receptors come from a middle-aged woman with Graves disease.

This clonotype has ten or more counts. The J gene is TRBJ1-1, the V gene TRBV11-2; a possible D gene is TRBD1 (6 bases). This CDR3 has 13 amino acids. From germline, CDR1 is SGHAT and CDR2 FQNNGV. V lost 5 bases to trimming and J lost 4 bases, with 11 bases between them. CDR3 coding DNA: TGTGCCAGCAGCAAACAGGGCGGCACTGAAGCTTTCTTT. It encodes CASSKQGGTEAFF.

The table lists this clonotype with many counts. CDR3 protein: CASSRLAYEQYF. The CDR3 nucleotides read TGTGCCAGCAGCCGGTTGGCCTACGAGCAGTACTTC. This chain connects TRBV2 to TRBJ2-7; no reliable D call. Trimming cost V 6 bases and J 2 bases, with 8 bases left between them. CDR1 and CDR2 (germline): SNHLY, FYNNEI. This CDR3 has 12 amino acids.

The CDR3 nucleotides read TGTGCCAGCAGCCACAAGATGGGGCAACCACTCTACAATGAGCAGTTCTTC. Amino acid sequence: CASSHKMGQPLYNEQFF. The V call is TRBV3-1, the J call TRBJ2-1; tentative D call: TRBD1 (5 bases). V lost 3 bases and J 3 bases, leaving 18 bases between the germline ends. Germline V CDR1 and CDR2: LGHDT, YNNKEL (reference sequence). This CDR3 is built from 17 residues.

This clonotype was counted many times. The chain is built from TRBV2 and TRBJ2-3; unclear D gene. Trimming pared 2 bases from V and 0 bases from J, leaving 9 bases between. The germline V gene encodes CDR1 SNHLY and CDR2 FYNNEI. The CDR3 contains 15 residues. CDR3 amino acids: CASSEQETSTDTQYF. The CDR3 coding sequence is TGTGCCAGCAGTGAACAGGAGACTAGCACAGATACGCAGTATTTT.

V and J are TRBV19 and TRBJ1-5; 9 bases are a match to TRBD1. The germline gives CDR1 LNHDA, CDR2 SQIVND (reference sequence). This CDR3 is built from 15 residues. With V trimmed by 3 bases and J by 5 bases, 5 bases remained unmatched. The CDR3 region has the DNA TGTGCCAGTAGTATTGGGGGGACAGGGTATCAGCCCCAGCATTTT. This translates into CASSIGGTGYQPQHF.

This clonotype was detected many times. The chain uses TRBV30 and TRBJ1-3; tentative D call: TRBD1 (5 bases). The CDR3 covers 15 residues. V was clipped by 1 base and J by 0 bases, with 10 bases between them. Per germline, CDR1 GTSNPN and CDR2 SVGIG (reference sequence). For the CDR3, the DNA is TGTGCCTGGAGTGATGGCGACAGCTCTGGAAACACCATATATTTT. Its translation is CAWSDGDSSGNTIYF.